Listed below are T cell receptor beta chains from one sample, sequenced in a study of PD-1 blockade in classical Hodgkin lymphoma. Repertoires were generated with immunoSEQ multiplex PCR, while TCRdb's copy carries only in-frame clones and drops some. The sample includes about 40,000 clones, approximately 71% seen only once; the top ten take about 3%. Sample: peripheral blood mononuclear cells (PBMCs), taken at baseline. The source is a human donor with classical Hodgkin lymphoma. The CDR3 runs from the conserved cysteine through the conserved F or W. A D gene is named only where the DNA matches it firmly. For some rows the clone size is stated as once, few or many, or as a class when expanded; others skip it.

CDR3 DNA: TGCAGCGTGACAGGGGGCGGAGAAAACGAGCAGTACTTC
CDR3 protein: CSVTGGGENEQYF
V gene: TRBV29-1
J gene: TRBJ2-7
D gene: TRBD1
clone size: -

CDR3 DNA: TGTGCCAGCAGCTTAACGCGGGAGCCCACAGATACGCAGTATTTT
CDR3 protein: CASSLTREPTDTQYF
V gene: TRBV7-6
J gene: TRBJ2-3
D gene: TRBD2
clone size: -

CDR3 DNA: TGTGCCAGCAGCTTATGGAGGGAACTGAGGACTGAAGCTTTCTTT
CDR3 protein: CASSLWRELRTEAFF
V gene: TRBV7-2
J gene: TRBJ1-1
D gene: -
clone size: -

CDR3 DNA: TGTGCCAGCAGCTCAGGACAGGGAGAATACGAGCAGTACTTC
CDR3 protein: CASSSGQGEYEQYF
V gene: TRBV11-2
J gene: TRBJ2-7
D gene: TRBD1
clone size: few

CDR3 DNA: TGCGCCAGCAGCCAAGATCAGGAGCGGGACCTCGAGCAGTACTTC
CDR3 protein: CASSQDQERDLEQYF
V gene: TRBV4-3
J gene: TRBJ2-7
D gene: TRBD2
clone size: few

CDR3 DNA: TGTGCCAGCAGCTTAAATCACGGGGGGGCCTTGGAGACCCAGTACTTC
CDR3 protein: CASSLNHGGALETQYF
V gene: TRBV7-9
J gene: TRBJ2-5
D gene: TRBD2
clone size: -

CDR3 DNA: TGTGCCAGCAGCTTGGATGGGACAGCTTTAGATACGCAGTATTTT
CDR3 protein: CASSLDGTALDTQYF
V gene: TRBV5-4
J gene: TRBJ2-3
D gene: TRBD1
clone size: few

CDR3 DNA: TGTGCCATCAGTGAGCTCCTAGATGGGACAGGGTATGGCTACACCTTC
CDR3 protein: CAISELLDGTGYGYTF
V gene: TRBV10-3
J gene: TRBJ1-2
D gene: TRBD1
clone size: -

CDR3 DNA: TGTGCCAGCAGCTTAGGACAGGACAATCAGCCCCAGCATTTT
CDR3 protein: CASSLGQDNQPQHF
V gene: TRBV7-9
J gene: TRBJ1-5
D gene: -
clone size: few

CDR3 DNA: TGTGCCAGCCAACTAGCGACCTCCTACAATGAGCAGTTCTTC
CDR3 protein: CASQLATSYNEQFF
V gene: TRBV28
J gene: TRBJ2-1
D gene: TRBD2
clone size: -

CDR3 DNA: TGCAGCGTCGATGATCCTAAGGGGAGGATCGGGGAGCTGTTTTTT
CDR3 protein: CSVDDPKGRIGELFF
V gene: TRBV29-1
J gene: TRBJ2-2
D gene: -
clone size: -

CDR3 DNA: TGTGCCAGCAGCCCCGACCGCGGGGTCAACTATGGCTACACCTTC
CDR3 protein: CASSPDRGVNYGYTF
V gene: TRBV7-9
J gene: TRBJ1-2
D gene: -
clone size: -

CDR3 DNA: TGTGCCAGCAGTTACGGGCGGGAGTACACCTACAATGAGCAGTTCTTC
CDR3 protein: CASSYGREYTYNEQFF
V gene: TRBV6-6
J gene: TRBJ2-1
D gene: TRBD2
clone size: few

CDR3 DNA: TGTGCCAGCAGTCAACTAGCGGGAGAGGTCAACGAGCAGTACTTC
CDR3 protein: CASSQLAGEVNEQYF
V gene: TRBV28
J gene: TRBJ2-7
D gene: TRBD2
clone size: few

CDR3 DNA: TGTGCCAGTAGTAATACGAGGGTTCAGCCCCAGCATTTT
CDR3 protein: CASSNTRVQPQHF
V gene: TRBV19
J gene: TRBJ1-5
D gene: -
clone size: -

CDR3 DNA: TGCGCCAGCAGCTTGGTACCAGGGGGCATTGTAGATACGCAGTATTTT
CDR3 protein: CASSLVPGGIVDTQYF
V gene: TRBV5-1
J gene: TRBJ2-3
D gene: TRBD1
clone size: -

CDR3 DNA: TGTGCCAGCAGCGGGGGGGCGTTCGGCAATGATCAGCCCCAGCATTTT
CDR3 protein: CASSGGAFGNDQPQHF
V gene: TRBV7-9
J gene: TRBJ1-5
D gene: -
clone size: -

CDR3 DNA: TGTGCCAGCAGTGAACGAGGGGGGAGCCTCTACAATGAGCAGTTCTTC
CDR3 protein: CASSERGGSLYNEQFF
V gene: TRBV2
J gene: TRBJ2-1
D gene: -
clone size: -

CDR3 DNA: TGTGCCAGCAGTTTATCTCTAGCGGGAGCGCGAGAGACCCAGTACTTC
CDR3 protein: CASSLSLAGARETQYF
V gene: TRBV27
J gene: TRBJ2-5
D gene: TRBD2
clone size: -

CDR3 DNA: TGTGCCAGCAGCTTGGAGACGGCGGGTAATGAAAAACTGTTTTTT
CDR3 protein: CASSLETAGNEKLFF
V gene: TRBV5-4
J gene: TRBJ1-4
D gene: -
clone size: few

CDR3 DNA: TGTGCCAGCAGTTTTAGTTTTTTTTCCTACGAGCAGTACTTC
CDR3 protein: CASSFSFFSYEQYF
V gene: TRBV28
J gene: TRBJ2-7
D gene: -
clone size: -

CDR3 DNA: TGTGCCAGCAGCTTAGCGGTCGATGAGCAGTTCTTC
CDR3 protein: CASSLAVDEQFF
V gene: TRBV7-6
J gene: TRBJ2-1
D gene: -
clone size: -

CDR3 DNA: TGTGCCAGCAGCTTATTAAATGAGCAGTTCTTC
CDR3 protein: CASSLLNEQFF
V gene: TRBV7-9
J gene: TRBJ2-1
D gene: -
clone size: -

CDR3 DNA: TGCAGCGTTGAAGATGTAGGAGGGGGCCCTATGTACCAAGAGACCCAGTACTTC
CDR3 protein: CSVEDVGGGPMYQETQYF
V gene: TRBV29-1
J gene: TRBJ2-5
D gene: -
clone size: -

CDR3 DNA: TGTGCCAGCAGCTTGATGGGGGGCGGGGACACTGAAGCTTTCTTT
CDR3 protein: CASSLMGGGDTEAFF
V gene: TRBV7-9
J gene: TRBJ1-1
D gene: -
clone size: -

CDR3 DNA: TGTGCCATCTCTCACTCCAAGGACGAGCAGTACTTC
CDR3 protein: CAISHSKDEQYF
V gene: TRBV28
J gene: TRBJ2-7
D gene: -
clone size: few

CDR3 DNA: TGTGCCAGTAGTATCGAGACAGCTAACTATGGCTACACCTTC
CDR3 protein: CASSIETANYGYTF
V gene: TRBV19
J gene: TRBJ1-2
D gene: -
clone size: -

CDR3 DNA: TGTGCCAGCAGCCAAGATCGACAGGTCGAGACCCAGTACTTC
CDR3 protein: CASSQDRQVETQYF
V gene: TRBV4-2
J gene: TRBJ2-5
D gene: -
clone size: -

CDR3 DNA: TGTGCCAGCAGTTACTTAGTCAGACCCTACGAGCAGTACTTC
CDR3 protein: CASSYLVRPYEQYF
V gene: TRBV6-5
J gene: TRBJ2-7
D gene: -
clone size: -

CDR3 DNA: TGTGCCAGAAGCCGATCAATGCAAGGTCCCGGGACAGGTCCGCAACCCTTAAATGAAAAACTGTTTTTT
CDR3 protein: CARSRSMQGPGTGPQPLNEKLFF
V gene: TRBV5-3
J gene: TRBJ1-4
D gene: TRBD1
clone size: -

CDR3 DNA: TGTGCCAGCAGCTTAGAGGGGCTGGCTGCGGCCGGGGAGCTGTTTTTT
CDR3 protein: CASSLEGLAAAGELFF
V gene: TRBV7-9
J gene: TRBJ2-2
D gene: -
clone size: -